The 27 T cell receptor beta chains presented below share a single source sample, sequenced in a study of blood T cell repertoires in COVID-19. The repertoire was sequenced with immunoSEQ multiplex PCR; TCRdb's copy has only in-frame clones and lacks some. The sample lists approximately 120,000 clones; 77% were seen once. Sequencing used peripheral blood. The receptor source for this set is a man older than 75 with acute or convalescent COVID-19.

In its sample, this clone was seen a few times. The chain joins TRBV7-9 to TRBJ2-7; tentative D call: TRBD2 (6 bases). Germline CDR1 is SEHNR and CDR2 is FQNEAQ (reference sequence). CDR3 size: 13 residues. V shed 3 bases and J shed 4 bases, with 10 bases lying between them. The CDR3 region has the DNA TGTGCCAGCAGCTTCGTCGGGGGTTACGAGCAGTACTTC. It yields the protein CASSFVGGYEQYF.

This clone is labeled medium-sized. The chain recombines TRBV18 with TRBJ2-2; no firm D call. Germline V gene lookup returns CDR1 KGHSH and CDR2 LQKENI. Between the trimmed V and J ends, which lost 2 bases and 6 bases, there was a span of 4 bases. This CDR3 comprises 12 residues. This chain's CDR3 is CASSPGPGELFF. The DNA for the CDR3 is TGTGCCAGCTCACCAGGGCCCGGGGAGCTGTTTTTT.

This clone was detected only a few times. CDR3 amino acids: CASSLSFASGNTIYF. The CDR3 region has the DNA TGTGCCAGCAGCTTAAGCTTTGCTTCTGGAAACACCATATATTTT. The chain recombines TRBV7-8 with TRBJ1-3; no clear D gene. Per the germline V gene, CDR1 is SGHVS and CDR2 is FQNEAQ. V was trimmed by 2 bases and J by 1 base, leaving 9 bases between them. The CDR3 totals 15 residues.

J is TRBJ2-3 and V is TRBV9; 12 bases match TRBD2. The CDR3 runs to 16 residues. V trimming: 2 bases; J trimming: 5 bases; junction bases outside the gene matches: 6. The germline V gene has CDR1 SGDLS and CDR2 YYNGEE. The CDR3 nucleotides read TGTGCCAGCAGCGTCGCTAGCGGGGGGGTTGGAGATACGCAGTATTTT. Encoded protein: CASSVASGGVGDTQYF.

The chain recombines TRBV5-1 with TRBJ2-1; 7 nucleotides align to TRBD1. V lost 7 bases and J lost 0; bases outside the gene matches: 7. CDR1 SGHRS and CDR2 YFSETQ come from the germline V gene. CDR3 length: 15 residues. The CDR3 protein is CASCDRVGSYNEQFF. The CDR3, as DNA: TGCGCCAGCTGCGACAGGGTCGGCTCCTACAATGAGCAGTTCTTC.

The chain carries TRBV25-1 and TRBJ2-2, with 8 bases that match TRBD1. Germline lookup yields CDR1 MGHDK and CDR2 SYGVNS. The length of the CDR3 is 14 residues. V dropped 3 bases and J dropped 6; count of bases not matched to a gene: 3. The CDR3, as DNA: TGTGCCAGCAGTGATCAGGGGGCCCCCGGGGAGCTGTTTTTT. Translation: CASSDQGAPGELFF.

This chain uses TRBV3-1 (or the pseudogene TRBV3-2) with TRBJ1-1; unclear D gene. CDR3 length: 14 amino acids. Germline loops: CDR1 LGHDT, CDR2 YNNKEL (reference sequence). Between the trimmed V and J ends, which lost 5 bases and 5 bases, there was a span of 15 bases. The CDR3 DNA follows: TGTGCCAGCAGCTCTAACTGGGAGAGGACTGAAGCTTTCTTT. Translating it yields CASSSNWERTEAFF.

This clone has a handful of counts. The chain employs TRBV9 and TRBJ1-1, with a possible D match to TRBD1 (6 bases). The CDR3 runs 16 residues. Germline CDR1 reads SGDLS; CDR2 reads YYNGEE. V was pared by 0 bases and J by 4 bases, with 16 bases between. CDR3 coding DNA: TGTGCCAGCAGCGTAGGGTTCAGGGGTTCAGGCACTGAAGCTTTCTTT. Translating it yields CASSVGFRGSGTEAFF.

The chain combines TRBV9 with TRBJ2-2; D possibly corresponds to TRBD2 (6 bases). Germline V CDR1 and CDR2: SGDLS, YYNGEE. V shed 3 bases and J shed 1 base, with 10 bases lying between them. This CDR3 is 15 amino acids long. The CDR3 region has the DNA TGTGCCAGCAGCGAACGGCGGGGGAACACCGGGGAGCTGTTTTTT. It is translated as CASSERRGNTGELFF.

This clone was detected a few times. The rearrangement uses TRBV6-5 and TRBJ1-2; the D gene is possibly TRBD1 (6 bases). The germline gives CDR1 MNHEY, CDR2 SVGAGI. The CDR3 is made up of 13 amino acids. Between the trimmed V and J ends, which lost 5 bases and 8 bases, there was a span of 15 bases. The CDR3 is CASSLAGAGGYTF. Here the CDR3 DNA reads TGTGCCAGCAGTCTAGCGGGGGCTGGGGGCTACACCTTC.

The chain joins TRBV7-8 to TRBJ2-6; 7 bases are shared with TRBD1. The CDR3 is 16 residues long. Germline CDR1 and CDR2: SGHVS and FQNEAQ. J gave up 0 bases and V 5 bases, and 4 bases lay outside the gene matches. The CDR3 DNA sequence: TGTGCCAGCAGCCCCGGACAGGCCTCTGGGGCCAACGTCCTGACTTTC. It is translated as CASSPGQASGANVLTF.

The V and J genes are TRBV18 and TRBJ1-5; TRBD1 aligns across 9 bases. With V trimmed by 0 bases and J by 4 bases, 13 bases remained unmatched. This CDR3 is built from 19 residues. The germline V gene encodes CDR1 KGHSH and CDR2 LQKENI. The CDR3 protein is CASSPPFPLSDRGNQPQHF. The CDR3, as DNA: TGTGCCAGCTCACCACCTTTCCCCCTCTCGGACAGGGGAAATCAGCCCCAGCATTTT.

This clone was counted a single time. V and J are TRBV12-3 or TRBV12-4 and TRBJ2-5, with D uncertain. This CDR3 contains 13 residues. V dropped 1 base and J dropped 7 bases, with 10 bases sitting between them. The CDR3 sequence is CASSLVAFRTQYF. CDR3 DNA sequence: TGTGCCAGCAGTTTAGTGGCTTTCCGGACCCAGTACTTC.

The chain is built from TRBV6-5 and TRBJ2-1, with TRBD2 as a possible D gene (6 bases). The CDR3 runs 15 residues. V was pared by 6 bases and J by 6 bases, with 18 bases between. CDR1 MNHEY and CDR2 SVGAGI come from the germline V gene. In DNA form, the CDR3 reads TGTGCCAGCAGGACTAGTGGCCTTGGTGGCAATGAGCAGTTCTTC. This codes for CASRTSGLGGNEQFF.

This clone came up a few times. This chain uses TRBV11-2 with TRBJ1-6; 7 positions agree with TRBD1. Germline assignment: CDR1 SGHAT and CDR2 FQNNGV. This CDR3 comprises 14 residues. V trimming: 5 bases; J trimming: 7 bases; junction bases outside the gene matches: 5. The CDR3 nucleotides are TGTGCCAGCAGCGCCGGGACAGTCAATTCACCCCTCCACTTT. Translation: CASSAGTVNSPLHF.

The genes are TRBV18 and TRBJ1-5, with D tentatively TRBD1 (6 bases). Germline values: CDR1 KGHSH, CDR2 LQKENI. V was shortened by 6 bases and J by 5 bases, with 14 bases between the two germline ends. This CDR3 has 14 amino acids. The DNA of the CDR3 is TGTGCCAGCTCCCTTTCACAGGGCTATCAGCCCCAGCATTTT. Protein product: CASSLSQGYQPQHF.

The chain joins TRBV18 to TRBJ2-2; possible D gene TRBD1, 5 bases. V was shortened by 6 bases and J by 1 base, with 18 bases between the two germline ends. The CDR3 loop spans 17 amino acids. The germline V gene encodes CDR1 KGHSH and CDR2 LQKENI. CDR3 sequence (DNA): TGTGCCAGCTCGCAATACTACGGACATAAGAACACCGGGGAGCTGTTTTTT. It translates to CASSQYYGHKNTGELFF.

This chain uses TRBV6-5 with TRBJ2-7; D unresolved. V lost 6 bases to trimming and J lost 6 bases, with 15 bases between them. The V gene's germline CDR1 is MNHEY and CDR2 SVGAGI. This CDR3 comprises 13 residues. The CDR3 DNA reads as TGTGCCAGCAGCCCAAACGGAGTAGTCGAGCAGTACTTC. This translates into CASSPNGVVEQYF.

The chain employs TRBV28 and TRBJ1-4, with a weak D call TRBD1 (6 bases). Trimming pared 6 bases from V and 10 bases from J, leaving 18 bases between. Germline V gene sequence: CDR1 MDHEN, CDR2 SYDVKM. This CDR3 is built from 14 residues. The CDR3 sequence is CASRTPGTLGKLFF. CDR3 sequence (DNA): TGTGCCAGCAGAACTCCTGGGACATTAGGAAAACTGTTTTTT.

The table lists this clone with a count of one. The CDR3, as DNA: TGTGCCAGCAGCTTAGTTGCCCTAGCGGGGGGCCCCTCCCTAGATACGCAGTATTTT. Protein sequence: CASSLVALAGGPSLDTQYF. This sequence joins TRBV7-2 and TRBJ2-3, with 11 bases aligning to TRBD2. V shed 1 base, J shed 5 bases, and the junction held 14 bases outside the gene matches. Germline CDR1 reads SGHTA; CDR2 reads FQGNSA. The CDR3 has 19 amino acids.

Only a few counts were recorded for this clone. The chain recombines TRBV5-1 with TRBJ1-6; 9 nucleotides line up with TRBD1. This CDR3 comprises 15 residues. V lost 4 bases, J lost 9 bases, and 8 bases stayed unmatched. From germline, CDR1 is SGHRS and CDR2 YFSETQ. This CDR3 reads CASSTQGADSSPLHF. The CDR3 DNA reads as TGCGCCAGCAGCACACAGGGGGCCGATTCTTCACCCCTCCACTTT. The full variable domain, in which reference TRBV5-1 and TRBJ1-6 provide the parts outside the CDR3, is KAGVTQTPRYLIKTRGQQVTLSCSPISGHRSVSWYQQTPGQGLQFLFEYFSETQRNKGNFPGRFSGRQFSNSRSEMNVSTLELGDSALYLCASSTQGADSSPLHFGNGTRLTVT.

The chain carries TRBV19 and TRBJ2-1, with 9 bases matching TRBD1. The germline gives CDR1 LNHDA, CDR2 SQIVND (reference sequence). The V and J ends lost 5 bases and 7 bases, in that order; junction bases with no gene match: 6. The CDR3 is 14 residues long. CDR3 nucleotides: TGTGCCAGTAGTCTAGGGACAGGGCGGAATGAGCAGTTCTTC. It encodes CASSLGTGRNEQFF.

This chain links TRBV27 with TRBJ2-1; D ambiguous. This CDR3 contains 11 residues. Germline values: CDR1 MNHEY, CDR2 SMNVEV (reference sequence). The germline V and J ends were trimmed by 4 bases and 6 bases, with 4 bases remaining between them. This chain's CDR3 is CASSWANEQFF. In nucleotides, the CDR3 is TGTGCCAGCAGTTGGGCCAATGAGCAGTTCTTC.

The J gene is TRBJ1-5, the V gene TRBV24-1; 11 bases fit TRBD1. V lost 0 bases, J lost 6 bases, and 3 bases stayed unmatched. The CDR3 loop spans 16 amino acids. Germline V gene lookup returns CDR1 KGHDR and CDR2 SFDVKD. This chain's CDR3 is CATSDLGQGAFQPQHF. DNA of the CDR3: TGTGCCACCAGTGATTTGGGACAGGGGGCCTTTCAGCCCCAGCATTTT.

The chain carries TRBV12-3 or TRBV12-4 and TRBJ2-1; TRBD1 matches 9 bases. The J segment lost 5 bases and the V segment lost 6 bases, leaving 2 bases of the junction unmatched. The CDR3 is 13 residues long. The CDR3 loop reads CASRRTGDNEQFF. CDR3 DNA: TGTGCCAGCAGACGGACAGGGGACAATGAGCAGTTCTTC.

V is TRBV2 and J is TRBJ2-7; possibly TRBD2 for D (5 bases). Germline V gene sequence: CDR1 SNHLY, CDR2 FYNNEI. V was trimmed by 5 bases and J by 3 bases, leaving 8 bases between them. The CDR3 contains 12 residues. The CDR3 nucleotides read TGTGCCAGCAGTACGGGGTTCTACGAGCAGTACTTC. This sequence encodes CASSTGFYEQYF.

V gene TRBV7-6 combines with J gene TRBJ2-3; perhaps TRBD1 as D (5 bases). This CDR3 region has 16 residues. The germline V gene encodes CDR1 SGHVS and CDR2 FNYEAQ. V lost 4 bases and J lost 2, with 16 bases in between. The CDR3 region is CASSSQWRQTTDTQYF. CDR3 DNA sequence: TGTGCCAGCAGCTCGCAGTGGAGACAGACCACAGATACGCAGTATTTT.